The 29 T cell receptor beta chains below all came from one sample that was sequenced in a study of neurological immune-mediated disorders. Each CDR3 protein is one row after TCRdb ran MiXCR on the 5' RACE reads. The data show 84,000 or so distinct CDR3 sequences, under 4.5% seen once. Time point of the sample: longitudinal time-point 3. The material sequenced was PBMCs. These receptors originate from a woman aged 55-69 years with multiple sclerosis.

There are many counts of this clonotype. The chain links TRBV5-1 to TRBJ1-1, with TRBD1 matching 9 bases. The CDR3 sequence is 15 residues long. V lost 4 bases to trimming and J lost 1 base; unmatched junction nucleotides: 5. Germline V gene data show CDR1 as SGHRS and CDR2 as YFSETQ. The CDR3 region is CASSPGQGTNTEAFF. The CDR3 DNA follows: TGCGCCAGCAGCCCAGGACAGGGGACGAACACTGAAGCTTTCTTT. Combining the CDR3 with reference TRBV5-1 and TRBJ1-1 gives the whole variable domain KAGVTQTPRYLIKTRGQQVTLSCSPISGHRSVSWYQQTPGQGLQFLFEYFSETQRNKGNFPGRFSGRQFSNSRSEMNVSTLELGDSALYLCASSPGQGTNTEAFFGQGTRLTVV.

This clonotype was seen many times. This rearrangement joins TRBV5-5 to TRBJ2-5; 8 nucleotides match TRBD1. Trimming removed 4 bases from V and 3 bases from J; junction bases left unmatched: 2. The germline gives CDR1 SGHKS, CDR2 YYEKEE (reference sequence). The CDR3 runs 13 residues. CDR3 region: CASSPQGEETQYF. CDR3 in DNA: TGTGCCAGCAGCCCACAGGGGGAAGAGACCCAGTACTTC.

This clonotype was detected many times. The CDR3 region has the DNA TGTGCCAGCAGCCAATACAGGGGGCCGGAAGAGACCCAGTACTTC. Translation: CASSQYRGPEETQYF. The rearrangement uses TRBV3-1 and TRBJ2-5; 9 bases align to TRBD1. Germline assignment: CDR1 LGHDT and CDR2 YNNKEL (reference sequence). CDR3 length: 15 amino acids. The J segment lost 3 bases and the V segment lost 2 bases, leaving 4 bases of the junction unmatched.

This clonotype was found many times. V and J are TRBV4-2 and TRBJ2-7; TRBD1 agrees at 8 bases. V lost 0 bases, J lost 3 bases, and 7 bases stayed unmatched. The V gene's germline CDR1 is LGHNA and CDR2 YNFKEQ. CDR3 size: 16 residues. The CDR3 coding sequence is TGTGCCAGCAGCCAAGAACAACAGGGGGTTATCTACGAGCAGTACTTC. Translated, it gives CASSQEQQGVIYEQYF.

This clonotype was seen many times. The genes are TRBV29-1 and TRBJ2-5, with D uncertain. The V gene lost 4 bases and the J gene lost 2 bases, with 11 bases spanning the gap. The germline gives CDR1 SQVTM, CDR2 ANQGSEA. CDR3 length: 13 residues. CDR3 in amino acids: CSVGMSFQETQYF. The CDR3 DNA sequence: TGCAGCGTTGGGATGAGTTTTCAAGAGACCCAGTACTTC. The full variable domain, in which reference TRBV29-1 and TRBJ2-5 provide the parts outside the CDR3, is SAVISQKPSRDICQRGTSLTIQCQVDSQVTMMFWYRQQPGQSLTLIATANQGSEATYESGFVIDKFPISRPNLTFSTLTVSNMSPEDSSIYLCSVGMSFQETQYFGPGTRLLVL.

This clonotype showed up many times. The chain employs TRBV6-5 and TRBJ1-6; D gene uncertain. V was cut by 3 bases and J by 8 bases, with 14 bases left in between. Germline V lookup: CDR1 MNHEY, CDR2 SVGAGI. This CDR3 is 15 amino acids long. The CDR3 DNA reads as TGTGCCAGCAGTTATAAGGGTCCAAGGGATTCACCCCTCCACTTT. Translated, it gives CASSYKGPRDSPLHF.

This clonotype has a count of ten or more. This chain links TRBV5-1 with TRBJ2-7; the match to TRBD2 covers 8 bases. The CDR3 spans 14 residues. The V and J ends lost 3 bases and 4 bases, in that order; junction bases with no gene match: 6. The V gene's germline CDR1 is SGHRS and CDR2 YFSETQ. The CDR3 protein is CASSSDGGAYEQYF. In DNA, the CDR3 is TGCGCCAGCAGCTCTGACGGGGGGGCATACGAGCAGTACTTC.

In its sample, this clonotype was seen many times. The chain combines TRBV9 with TRBJ1-2, with TRBD1 as a possible D gene (5 bases). The ends were cut back, 3 bases at V and 2 bases at J, with 14 bases in the middle. Looked up from germline, CDR1 is SGDLS and CDR2 is YYNGEE. This CDR3 has 15 residues. CDR3 loop: CASSARLGGNYGYTF. DNA for the CDR3: TGTGCCAGCAGCGCCCGACTGGGGGGGAACTATGGCTACACCTTC.

This clonotype was recorded many times. The J gene is TRBJ1-3, the V gene TRBV20-1; 8 positions agree with TRBD1. Germline CDR1 is DFQATT and CDR2 is SNEGSKA (reference sequence). This CDR3 has 15 residues. Germline trimming cut 6 bases from V and 4 bases from J; bases unmatched to any gene: 11. The CDR3 here is CSAFPGRGRGNTIYF. CDR3 coding DNA: TGCAGTGCCTTTCCTGGCAGGGGGCGAGGAAACACCATATATTTT.

This clonotype was counted many times. This chain joins TRBV5-1 and TRBJ1-2; D uncertain. The CDR3 totals 14 residues. CDR1 is SGHRS and CDR2 is YFSETQ in the germline V gene. Trimming took off 7 bases at V and 6 bases at J, with 19 bases between the two ends. The CDR3 spells CASLSPGSSDGYTF. The CDR3 DNA follows: TGCGCCAGCCTCAGTCCGGGATCCTCGGATGGCTACACCTTC.

Many counts were recorded for this clonotype. This chain links TRBV2 with TRBJ1-1; D not resolved. Germline V gene sequence: CDR1 SNHLY, CDR2 FYNNEI. CDR3 length: 13 amino acids. Between the trimmed V and J ends, which lost 3 bases and 4 bases, there was a span of 9 bases. The CDR3, as DNA: TGTGCCAGCAGTGAGAGACTGGGCACTGAAGCTTTCTTT. Protein sequence: CASSERLGTEAFF.

This clonotype was recorded at least ten times. The V and J genes are TRBV2 and TRBJ2-5; D unresolved. V was pared by 10 bases and J by 5 bases, with 5 bases between. There are 9 residues in the CDR3. Per the germline V gene, CDR1 is SNHLY and CDR2 is FYNNEI. The DNA of the CDR3 is TGTGCCACCGAGGAGACCCAGTACTTC. The encoded protein is CATEETQYF.

This clonotype was detected many times. V usage is TRBV7-7 and J usage is TRBJ2-2; D is unclear. Per the germline V gene, CDR1 is SSHAT and CDR2 is FNYEAQ (reference sequence). The germline V and J ends were trimmed by 5 bases and 5 bases, with 9 bases remaining between them. This CDR3 is 13 amino acids long. In nucleotides, the CDR3 is TGTGCCAGCAGCCCGCCCCGGACCGGGGAGCTGTTTTTT. Its translation: CASSPPRTGELFF.

This clonotype was counted at least ten times. V usage is TRBV5-1 and J usage is TRBJ2-1; perhaps TRBD2 as D (6 bases). V was clipped by 0 bases and J by 7 bases, with 11 bases between them. The CDR3 spans 14 residues. Germline CDR1 is SGHRS and CDR2 is YFSETQ. As DNA, the CDR3 is TGCGCCAGCAGCTTGGAAGCGGAGGGTAATGAGCAGTTCTTC. It specifies CASSLEAEGNEQFF.

This clonotype was detected many times. The gene calls are TRBV15 and TRBJ1-1; 12 positions agree with TRBD1. Germline trimming cut 0 bases from V and 3 bases from J; bases unmatched to any gene: 11. Germline values: CDR1 LNHNV, CDR2 YYDKDF (reference sequence). This CDR3 spans 19 amino acids. The CDR3 is CATSREILGQGAGDTEAFF. DNA of the CDR3: TGTGCCACCAGCAGAGAAATTTTGGGACAGGGGGCTGGGGACACTGAAGCTTTCTTT.

The table lists this clonotype with many counts. The V call is TRBV6-5, the J call TRBJ1-5; D gene unclear. This CDR3 has 14 residues. The V end lost 2 bases, the J end lost 0 bases, and 5 bases lay between the germline ends. CDR1 and CDR2 (germline): MNHEY, SVGAGI. CDR3 bases: TGTGCCAGCAGTTACGGAGTTAGCAATCAGCCCCAGCATTTT. This encodes CASSYGVSNQPQHF.

This clonotype was seen at least ten times. The rearrangement links TRBV20-1 to TRBJ2-7, with D maybe TRBD1 (5 bases). This CDR3 has 12 residues. Trimming stripped 6 bases from V and 1 base from J, with 10 bases between. CDR1 is DFQATT and CDR2 is SNEGSKA in the germline V gene (reference sequence). Written as DNA, the CDR3 is TGCAGTGCCCCGACAGATTCCTACGAGCAGTACTTC. This codes for CSAPTDSYEQYF.

This clonotype was detected ten times or more. The chain uses TRBV20-1 and TRBJ1-3; 9 bases are shared with TRBD1. CDR3 length: 14 residues. J gave up 4 bases and V 5 bases, and 6 bases lay outside the gene matches. Germline V gene data show CDR1 as DFQATT and CDR2 as SNEGSKA (reference sequence). CDR3 in DNA: TGCAGTGCTGGGGGACAGGGTCGGGGAAACACCATATATTTT. Its translation is CSAGGQGRGNTIYF.

The sample holds many counts of this clonotype. CDR3 nucleotides: TGTGCCAGCAGCTTAGCTTCTAGCGGGTCTTCTTCCTACGAGCAGTACTTC. Protein: CASSLASSGSSSYEQYF. V is TRBV7-8 and J is TRBJ2-7; 8 bases map to TRBD2. CDR1 is SGHVS, CDR2 FQNEAQ, per germline. The V and J ends lost 0 bases and 1 base, in that order; junction bases with no gene match: 8. The CDR3 sequence is 17 residues long.

This clonotype was picked up many times. This chain connects TRBV12-3 or TRBV12-4 to TRBJ1-1, with TRBD1 matching over 8 bases. The CDR3 consists of 14 residues. V shed 6 bases and J 4 bases; nucleotides not matched to a gene: 7. The CDR3 coding sequence is TGTGCCAGCAGATTTGGACAGGGCAGCACTGAAGCTTTCTTT. Encoded protein: CASRFGQGSTEAFF.

Many counts were recorded for this clonotype. One end of the junction does not line up with germline, which may come from a read error. The chain recombines TRBV7-8 with TRBJ2-7; D remains ambiguous. Germline V gene sequence: CDR1 SGHVS, CDR2 FQNEAQ. The CDR3 is 15 amino acids. In DNA, the CDR3 is TGTGCCAGCAGCTTAGACCTCCTTTCGTCCTCCGAGCAGTACTTC. This codes for CASSLDLLSSSEQYF.

This clonotype was seen many times. The chain links TRBV12-3 or TRBV12-4 to TRBJ1-1, with no clear D. CDR3 length equals 12 residues. V was cut by 6 bases and J by 8 bases, with 13 bases left in between. The CDR3 spells CASRPGNGEAFF. The DNA of the CDR3 is TGTGCCAGCAGACCCGGGAATGGGGAAGCTTTCTTT.

This clonotype was found a few times. This chain links TRBV20-1 with TRBJ2-2, with a weak D call TRBD2 (7 bases). CDR3 length: 18 amino acids. Looked up from germline, CDR1 is DFQATT and CDR2 is SNEGSKA (reference sequence). The V end lost 0 bases, the J end lost 0 bases, and 17 bases lay between the germline ends. The CDR3 bases are TGCAGTGCTAGAGATGGAACAGGGAGGGGCGCGAACACCGGGGAGCTGTTTTTT. Protein product: CSARDGTGRGANTGELFF.

The table lists this clonotype with many counts. V and J are TRBV20-1 and TRBJ2-1; possible D gene TRBD2, 5 bases. This CDR3 is built from 12 residues. Germline lookup yields CDR1 DFQATT and CDR2 SNEGSKA (reference sequence). V lost 5 bases, J lost 10 bases, and 15 bases lay in between. The CDR3 reads CSAEDSNLEQFF. The CDR3 DNA follows: TGCAGTGCTGAGGACTCAAACCTCGAGCAGTTCTTC.

The chain couples TRBV18 to TRBJ2-2; the D call may be TRBD1 or TRBD2 (5 bases each). Germline V CDR1 and CDR2: KGHSH, LQKENI. Trimming cost V 5 bases and J 4 bases, with 11 bases left between them. The CDR3 runs 14 residues. The CDR3 DNA sequence: TGTGCCAGCTCAGGGGACCGGTCCACCGGGGAGCTGTTTTTT. This encodes CASSGDRSTGELFF.

This clonotype was recorded many times. The CDR3 region is CASSHQWGTLGTEAFF. The DNA of the CDR3 is TGTGCCAGCAGCCATCAATGGGGAACCCTTGGCACTGAAGCTTTCTTT. The J gene is TRBJ1-1, the V gene TRBV14, with D hard to call. The germline V gene encodes CDR1 SGHDN and CDR2 FVKESK. The CDR3 is made up of 16 amino acids. Trimming cost V 3 bases and J 4 bases, with 18 bases left between them.

This clonotype was observed at least ten times. The rearrangement joins TRBV5-1 to TRBJ2-1, with TRBD1 identical over 8 bases. Germline values: CDR1 SGHRS, CDR2 YFSETQ. There are 14 residues in the CDR3. Trimming took 4 bases from V and 5 from J; bases not matched to a gene: 5. CDR3 loop: CASSGQGAHNEQFF. The CDR3 DNA reads as TGCGCCAGCAGCGGGCAGGGGGCTCACAATGAGCAGTTCTTC.

This clonotype was seen ten or more times. The chain is built from TRBV12-3 or TRBV12-4 and TRBJ1-5; D might be TRBD1 (5 bases). CDR3 length: 13 residues. V lost 6 bases and J 6 bases, leaving 12 bases between the germline ends. CDR3 DNA: TGTGCCAGCAGCATCAGGGTGTTTCAGCCCCAGCATTTT. Translated, it gives CASSIRVFQPQHF.

This clonotype was found many times. The CDR3 DNA is TGTGCCAGCAGACTTACAGGGACGTATAATGAAAAACTGTTTTTT. Translation: CASRLTGTYNEKLFF. V and J are TRBV7-9 and TRBJ1-4, with D tentatively TRBD1 (6 bases). This CDR3 has 15 residues. CDR1 SEHNR and CDR2 FQNEAQ come from the germline V gene (reference sequence). Between the trimmed V and J ends, which lost 6 bases and 4 bases, there was a span of 15 bases.